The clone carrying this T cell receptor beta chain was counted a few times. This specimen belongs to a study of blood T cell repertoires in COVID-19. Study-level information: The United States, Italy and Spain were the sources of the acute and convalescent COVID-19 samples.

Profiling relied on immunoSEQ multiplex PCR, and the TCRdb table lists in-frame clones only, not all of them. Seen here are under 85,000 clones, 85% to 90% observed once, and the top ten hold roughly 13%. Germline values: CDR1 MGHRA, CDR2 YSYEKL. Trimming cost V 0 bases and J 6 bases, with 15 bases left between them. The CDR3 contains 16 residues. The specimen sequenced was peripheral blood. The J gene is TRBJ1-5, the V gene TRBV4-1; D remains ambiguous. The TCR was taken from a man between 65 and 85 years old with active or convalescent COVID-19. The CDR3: CASSQDSGVSGQPQHF. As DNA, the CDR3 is TGCGCCAGCAGCCAAGATTCCGGGGTGAGCGGTCAGCCCCAGCATTTT.